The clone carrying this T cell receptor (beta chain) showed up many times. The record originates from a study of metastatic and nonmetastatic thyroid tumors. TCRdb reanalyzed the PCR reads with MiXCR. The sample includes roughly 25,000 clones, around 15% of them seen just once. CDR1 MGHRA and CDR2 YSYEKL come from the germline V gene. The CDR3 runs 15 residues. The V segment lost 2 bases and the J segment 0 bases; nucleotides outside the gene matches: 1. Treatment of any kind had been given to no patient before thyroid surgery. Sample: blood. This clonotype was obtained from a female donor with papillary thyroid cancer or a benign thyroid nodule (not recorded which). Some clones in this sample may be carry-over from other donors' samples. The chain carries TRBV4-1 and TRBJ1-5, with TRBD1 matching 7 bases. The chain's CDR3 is CASSQRTGSNQPQHF. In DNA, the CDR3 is TGCGCCAGCAGCCAAAGGACAGGTAGCAATCAGCCCCAGCATTTT.